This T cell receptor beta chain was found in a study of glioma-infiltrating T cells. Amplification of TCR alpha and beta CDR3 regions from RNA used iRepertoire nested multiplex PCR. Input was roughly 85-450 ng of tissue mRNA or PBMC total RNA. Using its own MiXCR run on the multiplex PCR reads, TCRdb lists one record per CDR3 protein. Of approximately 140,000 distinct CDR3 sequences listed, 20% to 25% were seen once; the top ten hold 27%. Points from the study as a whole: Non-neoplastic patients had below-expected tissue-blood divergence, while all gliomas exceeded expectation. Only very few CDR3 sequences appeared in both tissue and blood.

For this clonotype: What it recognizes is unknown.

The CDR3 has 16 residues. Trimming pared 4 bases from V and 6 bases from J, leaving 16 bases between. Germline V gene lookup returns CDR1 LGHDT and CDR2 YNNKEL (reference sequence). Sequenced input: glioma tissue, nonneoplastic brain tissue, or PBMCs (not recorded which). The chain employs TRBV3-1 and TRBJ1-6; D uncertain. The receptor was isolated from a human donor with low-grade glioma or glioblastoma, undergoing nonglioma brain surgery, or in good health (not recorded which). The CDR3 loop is CASSRLGGSTNSPLHF. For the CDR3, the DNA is TGTGCCAGCAGCCGCCTCGGAGGCAGTACTAATTCACCCCTCCACTTT.